These 8 T cell receptor beta chains share one sample of origin, sequenced in a study of glioma-infiltrating T cells after dendritic cell vaccination. Using immunoSEQ multiplex PCR, the repertoire was profiled, and TCRdb retains in-frame clones only, with some absent. The sample consists of tens of thousands of clones, around 90% of them appearing once. Sequencing used blood, obtained before dendritic cell vaccination. Source of these receptors: a human donor with glioblastoma.

This clone was found a few times. The chain carries TRBV5-5 and TRBJ1-2; D is perhaps TRBD1 (5 bases). Germline loops: CDR1 SGHKS, CDR2 YYEKEE (reference sequence). This CDR3 has 15 amino acids. Trimming removed 0 bases at V and 3 bases at J, with 12 bases between. This CDR3 reads CASSLVLAGDYGYTF. The DNA of the CDR3 is TGTGCCAGCAGCTTGGTCCTCGCGGGGGACTATGGCTACACCTTC.

This rearrangement joins TRBV7-9 to TRBJ1-3; D gene unclear. The CDR3 loop spans 16 amino acids. The V end was cut by 0 bases, the J end by 1 base, with 10 bases between. Germline CDR1 SEHNR, CDR2 FQNEAQ (reference sequence). The CDR3 loop reads CASSLAGGQSGNTIYF. DNA of the CDR3: TGTGCCAGCAGCTTAGCCGGAGGTCAGTCTGGAAACACCATATATTTT.

V usage is TRBV19 and J usage is TRBJ2-2, with a weak D call TRBD2 (5 bases). Germline V gene lookup returns CDR1 LNHDA and CDR2 SQIVND (reference sequence). The CDR3 length is 14 residues. Trimming took off 0 bases at V and 4 bases at J, with 6 bases between the two ends. For the CDR3, the DNA is TGTGCCAGTAGTATAGACGCGGGCACCGGGGAGCTGTTTTTT. Its translation: CASSIDAGTGELFF.

This chain joins TRBV7-9 and TRBJ1-2, with 7 positions matching TRBD1. J gave up 7 bases and V 0 bases, and 8 bases lay outside the gene matches. The CDR3 is made up of 15 amino acids. CDR1 and CDR2 (germline): SEHNR, FQNEAQ (reference sequence). In DNA form, the CDR3 reads TGTGCCAGCAGCTTAGCGCTCGCAGGGGGAGTTGGCTACACCTTC. This encodes CASSLALAGGVGYTF.

This chain joins TRBV30 and TRBJ1-2, with no clear D. The CDR3 covers 11 residues. Germline V lookup: CDR1 GTSNPN, CDR2 SVGIG (reference sequence). V was shortened by 0 bases and J by 8 bases, with 7 bases between the two germline ends. The CDR3, as DNA: TGTGCCTGGAGTGTGGGGAGCGGCTACACCTTC. It yields the protein CAWSVGSGYTF.

This rearrangement joins TRBV2 to TRBJ2-5, with TRBD1 identical over 7 bases. CDR3 size: 12 residues. Germline CDR1 and CDR2: SNHLY and FYNNEI. The V segment lost 4 bases and the J segment 14 bases; nucleotides outside the gene matches: 10. CDR3 amino acids: CASSGTGDAYYF. CDR3 bases: TGTGCCAGCAGTGGGACAGGCGATGCCTATTACTTC.

The rearrangement links TRBV5-4 to TRBJ2-1; 10 positions match TRBD2. CDR1 SGHNT and CDR2 YYREEE come from the germline V gene (reference sequence). The CDR3 consists of 16 residues. The ends lost 0 bases at V and 11 bases at J; junction bases unmatched: 11. The CDR3 reads CASSLGGTSGVTQQFF. DNA for the CDR3: TGTGCCAGCAGCTTGGGCGGTACTAGCGGGGTCACGCAGCAGTTCTTC.

The rearrangement uses TRBV2 and TRBJ1-3; D possibly corresponds to TRBD1 (6 bases). Looked up from germline, CDR1 is SNHLY and CDR2 is FYNNEI. The V end lost 7 bases, the J end lost 0 bases, and 10 bases lay between the germline ends. This CDR3 region has 14 residues. The chain's CDR3 is CASKTGNSGNTIYF. DNA for the CDR3: TGTGCCAGCAAAACAGGGAACTCTGGAAACACCATATATTTT.